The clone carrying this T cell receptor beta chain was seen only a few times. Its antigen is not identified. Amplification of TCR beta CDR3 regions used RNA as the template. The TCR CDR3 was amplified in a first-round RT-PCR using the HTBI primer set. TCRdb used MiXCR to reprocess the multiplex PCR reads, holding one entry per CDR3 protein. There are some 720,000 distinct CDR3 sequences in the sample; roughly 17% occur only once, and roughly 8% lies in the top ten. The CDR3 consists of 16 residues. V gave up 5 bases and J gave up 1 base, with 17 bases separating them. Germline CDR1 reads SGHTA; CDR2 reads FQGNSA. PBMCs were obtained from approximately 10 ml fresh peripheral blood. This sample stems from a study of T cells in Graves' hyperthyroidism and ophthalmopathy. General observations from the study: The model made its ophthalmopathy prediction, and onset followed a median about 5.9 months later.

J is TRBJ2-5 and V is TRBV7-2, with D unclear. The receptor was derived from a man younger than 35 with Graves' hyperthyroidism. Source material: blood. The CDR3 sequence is CASSPTYSRIQETQYF. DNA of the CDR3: TGTGCCAGCAGCCCGACCTACTCTAGAATCCAAGAGACCCAGTACTTC. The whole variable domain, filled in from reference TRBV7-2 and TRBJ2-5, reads GAGVSQSPSNKVTEKGKDVELRCDPISGHTALYWYRQSLGQGLEFLIYFQGNSAPDKSGLPSDRFSAERTGGSVSTLTIQRTQQEDSAVYLCASSPTYSRIQETQYFGPGTRLLVL.